Presented here are 13 T cell receptor beta chains from one specimen sequenced in a study of regulatory T cells in long-lasting Graves disease. Time point indicated: newly diagnosed GD, antithyroid drugs for less than 3 months. RNA isolated from PBMCs was used to make the TCR library. According to the study, TCR beta libraries were built with iRepertoire HTBI primers and CDR3-region Arm-PCR. In TCRdb, the multiplex PCR reads were re-called with MiXCR into one record per CDR3 protein. Among about 220,000 distinct CDR3 sequences listed, around 18% were seen once. Sequencing was performed on peripheral blood mononuclear cells (PBMCs), taken at new diagnosis, from a patient treated with antithyroid drugs. These receptor sequences come from a female donor with Graves disease.

This clonotype was recorded at least ten times. The V call is TRBV18, the J call TRBJ2-1; D is ambiguous. V was cut by 1 base and J by 0 bases, with 25 bases left in between. This CDR3 contains 21 residues. Germline V gene sequence: CDR1 KGHSH, CDR2 LQKENI. In DNA form, the CDR3 reads TGTGCCAGCTCACCACACCTGACTTTAGTCCCCCCCCAACGCTCCTACAATGAGCAGTTCTTC. Translating gives CASSPHLTLVPPQRSYNEQFF. The variable domain in full, completed from reference TRBV18 and TRBJ2-1, reads NAGVMQNPRHLVRRRGQEARLRCSPMKGHSHVYWYRQLPEEGLKFMVYLQKENIIDESGMPKERFSAEFPKEGPSILRIQQVVRGDSAAYFCASSPHLTLVPPQRSYNEQFFGPGTRLTVL.

This clonotype showed up many times. The V call is TRBV30, the J call TRBJ2-1, with 12 bases identical to TRBD2. The CDR3 is 17 residues long. Germline V CDR1 and CDR2: GTSNPN, SVGIG (reference sequence). V lost 4 bases to trimming and J lost 0 bases; unmatched junction nucleotides: 7. CDR3 coding DNA: TGTGCCTGGACCCTAGCGGGAGGGCCGAACTCCTACAATGAGCAGTTCTTC. Translating gives CAWTLAGGPNSYNEQFF.

This clonotype was counted ten times or more. The chain joins TRBV20-1 to TRBJ2-1, with 10 bases matching TRBD2. The germline V gene encodes CDR1 DFQATT and CDR2 SNEGSKA (reference sequence). Trimming cost V 0 bases and J 7 bases; bases outside gene matches: 6. CDR3 length: 15 residues. CDR3 DNA: TGCAGTGCTAGAGAGGTAGCGGGAGGCAGGAATGAGCAGTTCTTC. It codes for CSAREVAGGRNEQFF.

This clonotype occurred many times. The chain carries TRBV28 and TRBJ1-1, with a possible D match to TRBD1 (5 bases). The CDR3 has 13 residues. From germline, CDR1 is MDHEN and CDR2 SYDVKM. Trimming left V 4 bases short and J 1 base short, with 7 bases between. Here the CDR3 reads CASSYRRNTEAFF. The CDR3 coding sequence is TGTGCCAGCAGTTACAGGCGGAACACTGAAGCTTTCTTT.

The sample holds many counts of this clonotype. The chain is built from TRBV15 and TRBJ2-1; D is unresolved. The V gene's germline CDR1 is LNHNV and CDR2 YYDKDF (reference sequence). The CDR3 has 12 amino acids. The germline V and J ends were trimmed by 1 base and 2 bases, with 0 bases remaining between them. CDR3 region: CATSRAYNEQFF. The CDR3 coding sequence is TGTGCCACCAGCAGAGCCTACAATGAGCAGTTCTTC.

In its sample, this clonotype was seen many times. This chain links TRBV18 with TRBJ1-4; the D gene is possibly TRBD1 (5 bases). V was clipped by 4 bases and J by 0 bases, with 9 bases between them. Germline V gene data show CDR1 as KGHSH and CDR2 as LQKENI. The CDR3 totals 15 residues. CDR3 in DNA: TGTGCCAGCTCACGAGCAGGGACAACTAATGAAAAACTGTTTTTT. Translating it yields CASSRAGTTNEKLFF.

The sample holds many counts of this clonotype. The chain has TRBV4-3 and TRBJ2-1; D is uncertain. The CDR3 has 12 residues. V was pared by 4 bases and J by 7 bases, with 8 bases between. The germline gives CDR1 LGHNA, CDR2 YSLEER. The CDR3 here is CASSRASNEQFF. The CDR3 DNA sequence: TGCGCCAGCAGCCGCGCTAGTAATGAGCAGTTCTTC.

The rearrangement uses TRBV2 and TRBJ1-5; D is unclear. The V gene lost 7 bases and the J gene lost 3 bases, with 10 bases spanning the gap. This CDR3 has 13 residues. CDR1 is SNHLY and CDR2 is FYNNEI in the germline V gene. DNA of the CDR3: TGTGCCAGCATGCCTGGTCTCAATCAGCCCCAGCATTTT. Translated, it gives CASMPGLNQPQHF.

Comments on this clonotype: Given a far larger clone just one base away, this is likely a sequencing read error. The chain couples TRBV9 to TRBJ1-2, with TRBD1 matching 11 bases. The CDR3 contains 15 residues. Germline CDR1 SGDLS, CDR2 YYNGEE. The CDR3 sequence: CAGSLMDRGRGGYTF. DNA for the CDR3: TGTGCCGGCAGCCTGATGGACAGGGGGCGCGGGGGCTACACCTTC.

This clonotype was recorded at least ten times. The chain links TRBV4-3 to TRBJ1-3; D might be TRBD1 (6 bases). The CDR3 consists of 16 residues. Germline V gene lookup returns CDR1 LGHNA and CDR2 YSLEER. V was cut by 3 bases and J by 2 bases, with 14 bases left in between. The CDR3 reads CASSQQTGAAGNTIYF. In nucleotides, the CDR3 is TGCGCCAGCAGCCAGCAAACGGGGGCAGCTGGAAACACCATATATTTT.

The table lists this clonotype with many counts. The chain uses TRBV6-2 or TRBV6-3 and TRBJ2-7, with D possibly called TRBD1 or TRBD2 (5 bases each). The CDR3 is 16 amino acids. Germline V CDR1 and CDR2: MNHEY, SVGEGT. V gave up 5 bases and J gave up 6 bases, with 23 bases separating them. The DNA of the CDR3 is TGTGCCAGCAGTAACCGGGACCCAGCTCGGGGTTTCGAGCAGTACTTC. This encodes CASSNRDPARGFEQYF.

This clonotype occurred many times. The chain's CDR3 is CASSQEEGGSGNTIYF. The CDR3 DNA sequence: TGTGCCAGCAGCCAAGAGGAGGGGGGCTCTGGAAACACCATATATTTT. The V call is TRBV4-2, the J call TRBJ1-3, with D perhaps TRBD1 (6 bases). V shed 0 bases and J shed 0 bases, with 9 bases lying between them. The germline V gene has CDR1 LGHNA and CDR2 YNFKEQ. The CDR3 consists of 16 residues.

This clonotype appeared many times. This chain joins TRBV5-5 and TRBJ2-7; the D is unclear. The germline V gene has CDR1 SGHKS and CDR2 YYEKEE (reference sequence). Trimming cost V 0 bases and J 2 bases, with 9 bases left between them. This CDR3 has 14 amino acids. The CDR3 loop reads CASSLGPLTYEQYF. CDR3 nucleotide sequence: TGTGCCAGCAGCTTGGGACCTCTCACCTACGAGCAGTACTTC. The full variable domain, in which reference TRBV5-5 and TRBJ2-7 provide the parts outside the CDR3, is DAGVTQSPTHLIKTRGQQVTLRCSPISGHKSVSWYQQVLGQGPQFIFQYYEKEERGRGNFPDRFSARQFPNYSSELNVNALLLGDSALYLCASSLGPLTYEQYFGPGTRLTVT.